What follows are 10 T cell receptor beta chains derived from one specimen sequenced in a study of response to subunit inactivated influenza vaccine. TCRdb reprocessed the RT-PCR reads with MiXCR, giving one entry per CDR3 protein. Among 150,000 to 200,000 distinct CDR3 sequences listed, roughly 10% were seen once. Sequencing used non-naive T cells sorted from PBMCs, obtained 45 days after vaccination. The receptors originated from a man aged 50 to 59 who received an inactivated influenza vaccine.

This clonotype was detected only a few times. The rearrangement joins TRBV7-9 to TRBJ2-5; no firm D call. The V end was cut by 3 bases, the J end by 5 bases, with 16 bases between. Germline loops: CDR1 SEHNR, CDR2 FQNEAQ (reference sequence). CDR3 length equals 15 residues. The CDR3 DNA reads TGTGCCAGCAGCTTTCCTTCCGGCGGATGGGAGACCCAGTACTTC. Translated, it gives CASSFPSGGWETQYF.

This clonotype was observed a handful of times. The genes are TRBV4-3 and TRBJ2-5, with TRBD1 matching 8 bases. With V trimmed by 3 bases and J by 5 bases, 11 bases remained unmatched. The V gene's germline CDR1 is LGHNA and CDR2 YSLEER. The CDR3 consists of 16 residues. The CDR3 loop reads CASSQGQAGGLETQYF. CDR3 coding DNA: TGCGCCAGCAGCCAGGGCCAGGCAGGGGGCTTGGAGACCCAGTACTTC.

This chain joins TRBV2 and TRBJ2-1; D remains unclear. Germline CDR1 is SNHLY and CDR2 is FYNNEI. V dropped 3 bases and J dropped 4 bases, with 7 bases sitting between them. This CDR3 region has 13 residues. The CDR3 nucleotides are TGTGCCAGCAGTGAGACACAGTACAATGAGCAGTTCTTC. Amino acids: CASSETQYNEQFF.

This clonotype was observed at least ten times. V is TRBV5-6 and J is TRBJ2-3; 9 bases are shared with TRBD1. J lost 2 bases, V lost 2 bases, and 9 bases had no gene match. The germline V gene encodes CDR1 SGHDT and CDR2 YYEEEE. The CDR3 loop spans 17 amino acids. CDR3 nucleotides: TGTGCCAGCAGCTTTTGGACAGGGGCGATTACCACAGATACGCAGTATTTT. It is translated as CASSFWTGAITTDTQYF.

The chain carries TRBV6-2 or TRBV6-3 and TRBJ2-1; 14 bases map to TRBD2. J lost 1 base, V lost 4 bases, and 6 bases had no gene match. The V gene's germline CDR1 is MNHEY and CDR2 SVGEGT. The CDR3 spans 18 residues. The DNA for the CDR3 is TGTGCCAGCAGTTTAGGGACTAGCGGGAGATGGTCCTACAATGAGCAGTTCTTC. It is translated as CASSLGTSGRWSYNEQFF.

The DNA for the CDR3 is TGTGCCACCAGCAGAGATCGGGGGCCCAATGAGCAGTTCTTC. Translated, it gives CATSRDRGPNEQFF. V is TRBV15 and J is TRBJ2-1; possibly TRBD1 or TRBD2 for D (6 bases each). This CDR3 is built from 14 residues. In germline, CDR1 is LNHNV, CDR2 YYDKDF (reference sequence). V shed 0 bases and J shed 6 bases, with 9 bases lying between them. The variable domain in full, completed from reference TRBV15 and TRBJ2-1, reads DAMVIQNPRYQVTQFGKPVTLSCSQTLNHNVMYWYQQKSSQAPKLLFHYYDKDFNNEADTPDNFQSRRPNTSFCFLDIRSPGLGDTAMYLCATSRDRGPNEQFFGPGTRLTVL.

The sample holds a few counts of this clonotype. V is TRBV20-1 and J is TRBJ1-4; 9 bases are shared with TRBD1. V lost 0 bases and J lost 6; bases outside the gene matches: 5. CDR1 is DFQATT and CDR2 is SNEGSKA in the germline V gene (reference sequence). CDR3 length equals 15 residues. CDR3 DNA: TGCAGTGCTAGAGACCCGACAGGGGGTGATGAAAAACTGTTTTTT. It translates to CSARDPTGGDEKLFF.

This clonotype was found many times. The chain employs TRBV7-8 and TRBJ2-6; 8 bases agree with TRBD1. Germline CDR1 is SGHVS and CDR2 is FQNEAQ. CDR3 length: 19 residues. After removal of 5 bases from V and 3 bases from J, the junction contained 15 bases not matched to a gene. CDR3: CASSRRQGSWLGGANVLTF. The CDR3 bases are TGTGCCAGCAGCCGTAGACAGGGGTCCTGGTTAGGTGGGGCCAACGTCCTGACTTTC.

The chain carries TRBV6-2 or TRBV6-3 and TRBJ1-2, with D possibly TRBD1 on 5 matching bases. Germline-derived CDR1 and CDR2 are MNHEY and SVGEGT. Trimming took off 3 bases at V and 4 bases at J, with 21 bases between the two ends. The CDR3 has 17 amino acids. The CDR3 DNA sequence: TGTGCCAGCAGTTATATTAGGGGCCCAGAAGAGGTCTATGGCTACACCTTC. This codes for CASSYIRGPEEVYGYTF.

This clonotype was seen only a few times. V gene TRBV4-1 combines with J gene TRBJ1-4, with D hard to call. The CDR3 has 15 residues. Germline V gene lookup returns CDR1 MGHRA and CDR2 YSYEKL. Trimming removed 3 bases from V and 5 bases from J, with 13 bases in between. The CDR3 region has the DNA TGCGCCAGCAGCCAGCCGGGTCTTCTCAATGAAAAACTGTTTTTT. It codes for CASSQPGLLNEKLFF.